The 21 T cell receptor beta chains below were found in one sample sequenced in a study of blood T cells in healthy people across ages. With a J-beta primer mix and a sample-barcoded 5' primer, a second PCR ran about 7 to 12 cycles. MiXCR, applied by TCRdb to the 5' RACE reads, yields one record per CDR3 protein. The profile shows some 710,000 distinct CDR3 sequences, 20% to 25% of them singletons. The sequenced sample consisted of blood. All receptors come from a man in his 70s in good health.

The rearrangement uses TRBV14 and TRBJ1-3; no definite D call. The V gene lost 0 bases and the J gene lost 1 base, with 7 bases spanning the gap. CDR1 is SGHDN, CDR2 FVKESK, per germline. The CDR3 covers 15 residues. CDR3 protein: CASSQDRGSGNTIYF. In DNA, the CDR3 is TGTGCCAGCAGCCAAGATCGGGGATCTGGAAACACCATATATTTT.

This clonotype was found a few times. The chain recombines TRBV18 with TRBJ2-2, with no clear D. CDR3 length: 14 residues. The germline CDR1 and CDR2 sequences are KGHSH and LQKENI. Trimming cost V 2 bases and J 0 bases, with 4 bases left between them. CDR3 coding DNA: TGTGCCAGCTCACCAATGGCGAACACCGGGGAGCTGTTTTTT. Translated, it gives CASSPMANTGELFF.

This clonotype was observed a handful of times. J is TRBJ2-2 and V is TRBV29-1, with 8 bases matching TRBD1. CDR1 is SQVTM, CDR2 ANQGSEA, per germline. This CDR3 is 15 amino acids long. Trimming removed 7 bases from V and 1 base from J; junction bases left unmatched: 8. The CDR3 DNA reads TGCAGCGCTGGGGCCGGGACAGGGAACACCGGGGAGCTGTTTTTT. It is translated as CSAGAGTGNTGELFF.

In its sample, this clonotype was seen a few times. The gene calls are TRBV5-1 and TRBJ2-1; D call uncertain. From germline, CDR1 is SGHRS and CDR2 YFSETQ. This CDR3 spans 13 amino acids. V dropped 5 bases and J dropped 6 bases, with 12 bases sitting between them. CDR3 nucleotides: TGCGCCAGCAGAGCAGGCGGTGGCAATGAGCAGTTCTTC. Amino acids: CASRAGGGNEQFF. The full variable domain, in which reference TRBV5-1 and TRBJ2-1 provide the parts outside the CDR3, is KAGVTQTPRYLIKTRGQQVTLSCSPISGHRSVSWYQQTPGQGLQFLFEYFSETQRNKGNFPGRFSGRQFSNSRSEMNVSTLELGDSALYLCASRAGGGNEQFFGPGTRLTVL.

This clonotype has more than one count but fewer than ten. The chain has TRBV29-1 and TRBJ1-2; no clear D. Germline CDR1 is SQVTM and CDR2 is ANQGSEA. CDR3 size: 13 residues. V shed 6 bases and J shed 7 bases, with 18 bases lying between them. The CDR3 bases are TGCAGCGTCCCTAATCGAGGGTTCGCTGGCTACACCTTC. As protein: CSVPNRGFAGYTF. The whole variable domain, filled in from reference TRBV29-1 and TRBJ1-2, reads SAVISQKPSRDICQRGTSLTIQCQVDSQVTMMFWYRQQPGQSLTLIATANQGSEATYESGFVIDKFPISRPNLTFSTLTVSNMSPEDSSIYLCSVPNRGFAGYTFGSGTRLTVV.

J is TRBJ1-6 and V is TRBV10-3; a weak D match, TRBD1 (5 bases). Looked up from germline, CDR1 is ENHRY and CDR2 is SYGVKD. The CDR3 has 13 residues. With 2 bases removed from V and 7 bases from J, the gap between germline ends came to 6 bases. CDR3 amino acids: CAISEAGNSPLHF. The DNA of the CDR3 is TGTGCCATCAGTGAGGCAGGGAATTCACCCCTCCACTTT.

Turning to this clonotype: A single base separates this from a much larger clone, so it may be a read error. The chain links TRBV27 to TRBJ2-1, with D possibly being TRBD2 (7 bases). CDR3 length: 16 amino acids. Germline CDR1 reads MNHEY; CDR2 reads SMNVEV (reference sequence). The CDR3 coding sequence is TGTGCCGGCAGTCTGCAAGGGGGGACTACCTACAATGAGCAGTTCTTC. Translating gives CAGSLQGGTTYNEQFF.

The chain combines TRBV6-5 with TRBJ1-2; D not certain. This CDR3 is built from 12 residues. Trimming left V 3 bases short and J 8 bases short, with 10 bases between. CDR1 and CDR2 (germline): MNHEY, SVGAGI. This CDR3 reads CASSYDDAGYTF. The DNA for the CDR3 is TGTGCCAGCAGTTATGATGACGCGGGCTACACCTTC.

This clonotype was observed a few times. The rearrangement uses TRBV5-6 and TRBJ2-4; no reliable D call. The CDR3 extends over 14 amino acids. Trimming stripped 0 bases from V and 1 base from J, with 5 bases between. CDR1 SGHDT and CDR2 YYEEEE come from the germline V gene. The CDR3 sequence is CASSLAEAKNIQYF. CDR3 bases: TGTGCCAGCAGCTTGGCGGAGGCCAAAAACATTCAGTACTTC.

This clonotype was picked up a small number of times. The chain combines TRBV10-3 with TRBJ2-2; either TRBD1 or TRBD2 may fit D (5 bases each). The V and J ends lost 4 bases and 8 bases respectively, with 11 bases between them. The CDR3 consists of 13 residues. Germline lookup yields CDR1 ENHRY and CDR2 SYGVKD. CDR3 residues: CAISASGQGELFF. The CDR3 nucleotides are TGTGCCATCAGTGCCTCGGGGCAAGGGGAGCTGTTTTTT.

This chain uses TRBV4-1 with TRBJ2-5; D remains ambiguous. There are 16 residues in the CDR3. In germline, CDR1 is MGHRA, CDR2 YSYEKL. Trimming removed 1 base at V and 2 bases at J, with 14 bases between. The CDR3 sequence: CASSQAERLLQETQYF. CDR3 DNA: TGCGCCAGCAGCCAAGCAGAGCGTCTCCTGCAAGAGACCCAGTACTTC.

The chain has TRBV24-1 and TRBJ2-7; D is ambiguous. V was shortened by 3 bases and J by 5 bases, with 13 bases between the two germline ends. Germline CDR1 is KGHDR and CDR2 is SFDVKD. The CDR3 is 14 amino acids. This CDR3 is CATSDASLRDEQYF. CDR3 nucleotides: TGTGCCACCAGTGATGCTTCTCTCCGGGACGAGCAGTACTTC.

CDR3 DNA: TGTGCCAGCAGTTTAATGGACAGAGAAGCTTTCTTT. This translates into CASSLMDREAFF. The rearrangement links TRBV12-3 or TRBV12-4 to TRBJ1-1; D is perhaps TRBD1 (6 bases). The CDR3 has 12 residues. Deletions cut 2 bases from V and 8 bases from J, with 9 bases between.

At least ten counts were recorded for this clonotype. This sequence joins TRBV12-3 or TRBV12-4 and TRBJ1-1; weak D call: TRBD1 (5 bases). There are 13 residues in the CDR3. Trimming left V 7 bases short and J 5 bases short, with 14 bases between. CDR3 residues: CASKPPWGTEAFF. In DNA, the CDR3 is TGTGCCAGCAAACCGCCGTGGGGGACTGAAGCTTTCTTT.

This sequence joins TRBV11-2 and TRBJ2-7; 12 bases align to TRBD2. The DNA end lines up better with TRBJ2-1; the J call may be wrong. The length of the CDR3 is 17 residues. Germline V gene data show CDR1 as SGHAT and CDR2 as FQNNGV. The CDR3 here is CASSLRVRTSGNNEQFF. The CDR3, as DNA: TGTGCCAGCAGCTTAAGGGTTAGGACTAGCGGGAACAATGAGCAGTTCTTC.

This clonotype was seen only a few times. The chain employs TRBV2 and TRBJ2-7, with 8 bases that match TRBD1. From germline, CDR1 is SNHLY and CDR2 FYNNEI. The CDR3 runs 11 residues. Trimming cost V 8 bases and J 6 bases; bases outside gene matches: 3. CDR3 DNA sequence: TGTGCCAGCGGGACAGGAGGCGAGCAGTACGTC. Translation: CASGTGGEQYV.

This clonotype was counted a few times. V usage is TRBV29-1 and J usage is TRBJ2-6, with a tentative D call TRBD1 (5 bases). The V gene's germline CDR1 is SQVTM and CDR2 ANQGSEA. Trimming left V 6 bases short and J 1 base short, with 19 bases between. The CDR3 has 17 residues. The CDR3 here is CSVVDGLGVSGANVLTF. In DNA, the CDR3 is TGCAGCGTGGTCGACGGCCTAGGGGTTTCTGGGGCCAACGTCCTGACTTTC.

CDR3 residues: CASSLGGQTNQPQHF. The DNA for the CDR3 is TGTGCCAGCAGCTTAGGGGGTCAAACCAATCAGCCCCAGCATTTT. The chain couples TRBV7-2 to TRBJ1-5; D not certain. The CDR3 contains 15 residues. Germline CDR1 is SGHTA and CDR2 is FQGNSA. The germline V and J ends were trimmed by 1 base and 3 bases, with 10 bases remaining between them.

This clonotype has more than one count but fewer than ten. The V gene is TRBV20-1, the J gene TRBJ2-5; D possibly corresponds to TRBD2 (5 bases). V dropped 0 bases and J dropped 1 base, with 9 bases sitting between them. Germline-derived CDR1 and CDR2 are DFQATT and SNEGSKA (reference sequence). This CDR3 comprises 14 residues. The CDR3 coding sequence is TGCAGTGCTAGAGAGCCCCGGGGCCAAGAGACCCAGTACTTC. It encodes CSAREPRGQETQYF.

The CDR3 sequence: CASSLFGGPTYEPYV. CDR3 nucleotide sequence: TGTGCCAGCAGCTTATTCGGCGGTCCCACCTACGAGCCGTACGTC. The chain combines TRBV7-2 with TRBJ2-7, with D hard to call. Germline CDR1 and CDR2: SGHTA and FQGNSA. The CDR3 totals 15 residues.

The chain links TRBV7-2 to TRBJ1-1; maybe TRBD1 (5 bases). Germline loops: CDR1 SGHTA, CDR2 FQGNSA. V lost 1 base to trimming and J lost 8 bases, with 11 bases between them. The CDR3 runs to 13 residues. The CDR3 spells CASSLGRAAEAFF. The CDR3 DNA reads as TGTGCCAGCAGCTTAGGCAGGGCCGCGGAAGCTTTCTTT.